Sequencing of this TCR beta chain was carried out in a study of cytomegalovirus exposure and HLA in healthy donors. Study observations and caveats: About 87% or about 30% of the time was how often most TCR beta V segments were productive, according to an earlier analysis.

A word on this clone: Antigen: not known.

The V gene's germline CDR1 is MNHEY and CDR2 SVGAGI. V was cut by 8 bases and J by 4 bases, with 14 bases left in between. The CDR3 spans 14 residues. With 60 Vbeta and 13 Jbeta primers, the PCR was carried out. Generated by immunoSEQ multiplex PCR, the TCRdb table keeps only in-frame clones and is missing some. The repertoire holds roughly 200,000 clones, with just under 70% as singletons. The rearrangement links TRBV6-5 to TRBJ2-2, with unresolved D. The sequenced sample consisted of PBMCs. The TCR comes from a man between 40 and 49 years old in good health and CMV-seropositive. DNA of the CDR3: TGTGCCAGCGCAGGAACCGTCGGCACCGGGGAGCTGTTTTTT. Translated: CASAGTVGTGELFF.